This T cell receptor (beta chain) was recorded in a study of blood T cell repertoires in COVID-19. Looking at the study overall: Sites in the United States, Italy and Spain provided acute and convalescent COVID-19 samples.

Produced via immunoSEQ multiplex PCR; TCRdb's table is partial and in-frame only. This table holds about 230,000 clones, roughly 90% found once. The CDR3 is 14 residues long. V lost 1 base, J lost 1 base, and 8 bases lay in between. Germline V gene data show CDR1 as LNHDA and CDR2 as SQIVND (reference sequence). The specimen was PBMCs or T cells enriched from blood (not recorded which). This sequence originates from a woman aged 25-40 years with acute COVID-19. J is TRBJ2-7 and V is TRBV19; weak D call: TRBD2 (6 bases). The CDR3 region is CASSIATRSYEQYF. The CDR3 coding sequence is TGTGCCAGTAGTATAGCGACTAGATCCTACGAGCAGTACTTC.